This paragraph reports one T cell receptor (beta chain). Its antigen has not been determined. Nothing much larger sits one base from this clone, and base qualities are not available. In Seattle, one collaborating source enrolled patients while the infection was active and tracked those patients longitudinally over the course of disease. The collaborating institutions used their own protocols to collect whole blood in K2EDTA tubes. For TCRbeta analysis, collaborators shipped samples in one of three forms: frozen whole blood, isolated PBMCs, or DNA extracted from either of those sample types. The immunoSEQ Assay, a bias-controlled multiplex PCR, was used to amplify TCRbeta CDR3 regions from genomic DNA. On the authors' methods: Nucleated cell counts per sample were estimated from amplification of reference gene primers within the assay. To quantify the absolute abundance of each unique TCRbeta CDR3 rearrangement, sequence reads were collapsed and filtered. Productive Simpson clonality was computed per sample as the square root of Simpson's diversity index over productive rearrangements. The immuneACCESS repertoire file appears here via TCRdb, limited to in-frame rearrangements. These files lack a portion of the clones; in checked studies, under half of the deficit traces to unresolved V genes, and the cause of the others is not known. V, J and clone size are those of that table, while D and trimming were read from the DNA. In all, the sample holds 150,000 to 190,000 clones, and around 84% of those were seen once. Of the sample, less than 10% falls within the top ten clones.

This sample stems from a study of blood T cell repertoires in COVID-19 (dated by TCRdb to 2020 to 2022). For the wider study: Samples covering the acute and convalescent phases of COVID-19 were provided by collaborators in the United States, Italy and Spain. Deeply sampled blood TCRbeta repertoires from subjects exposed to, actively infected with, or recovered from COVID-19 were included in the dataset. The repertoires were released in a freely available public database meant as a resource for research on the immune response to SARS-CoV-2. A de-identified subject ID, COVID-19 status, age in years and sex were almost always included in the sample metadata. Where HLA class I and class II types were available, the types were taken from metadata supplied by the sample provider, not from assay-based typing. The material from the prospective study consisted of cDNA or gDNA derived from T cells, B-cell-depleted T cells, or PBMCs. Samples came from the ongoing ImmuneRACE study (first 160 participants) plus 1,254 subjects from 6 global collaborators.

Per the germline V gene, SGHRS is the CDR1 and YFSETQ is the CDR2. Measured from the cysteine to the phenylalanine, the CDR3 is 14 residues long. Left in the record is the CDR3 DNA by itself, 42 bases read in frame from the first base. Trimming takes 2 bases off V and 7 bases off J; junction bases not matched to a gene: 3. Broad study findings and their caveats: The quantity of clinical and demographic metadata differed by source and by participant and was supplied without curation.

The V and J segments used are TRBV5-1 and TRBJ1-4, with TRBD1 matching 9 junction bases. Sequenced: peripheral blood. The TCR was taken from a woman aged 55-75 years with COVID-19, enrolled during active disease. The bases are TGCGCCAGCAGCTTTATGGGACAGGGTGAAAAACTGTTTTTT. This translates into CASSFMGQGEKLFF.